Listed below are T cell receptor beta chains from one sample, sequenced in a study of T-cell memory formation after mild COVID-19. TCRdb passed the 5' RACE reads through MiXCR, listing each CDR3 protein once. The sample records almost 250,000 distinct CDR3 sequences, 15% being singletons. The sequenced sample was PBMCs or a T cell subset sorted from them (not recorded which). The source of these receptors is an adult woman who had mild COVID-19 (a few samples of this study predate the infection). Cell type and time point are not known. CDR3s include the opening cysteine and the closing phenylalanine or tryptophan. A D gene is named only where the DNA matches it firmly. The listing skips clone size in some rows; elsewhere it reads once, few, many or a size class.

TRBJ2-5 | - | TRBV7-9 | - | TGTGCCAGCAGCTTAAATTCCGGGCAGCGGGAGACCCAGTACTTC | CASSLNSGQRETQYF
TRBJ2-5 | TRBD1 | TRBV12-3/TRBV12-4 | many | TGTGCCAGCAGTGACAGGGGGGGGACGGAGGAGACCCAGTACTTC | CASSDRGGTEETQYF
TRBJ2-1 | TRBD2 | TRBV5-1 | many | TGCGCCAGCAGCACTAGCGCCCGGCCGAGGGAGCAGTTCTTC | CASSTSARPREQFF
TRBJ2-1 | TRBD1 | TRBV5-5 | few | TGTGCCACCAGACAGGGGAGATTGTCCTACAATGAGCAGTTCTTC | CATRQGRLSYNEQFF
TRBJ1-3 | - | TRBV28 | few | TGTGCCAGCGTCGCCCCCGCTAGCTCTGGAAACACCATATATTTT | CASVAPASSGNTIYF
TRBJ1-6 | - | TRBV7-2 | few | TGTGCCAGCAGCCCCACCCAGTTGGGGGGGACAAGTTCACCCCTCCACTTT | CASSPTQLGGTSSPLHF
TRBJ2-6 | - | TRBV5-6 | - | TGTGCCAGCAGCCAAAGGGACCGCTTCAACGTCCTGACTTTC | CASSQRDRFNVLTF
TRBJ2-7 | TRBD1 | TRBV10-3 | - | TGTGCCATCAGCCCAGGGGGCGGCTACGAGCAGTACTTC | CAISPGGGYEQYF
TRBJ2-5 | - | TRBV5-1 | many | TGCGCCAGCAGCCCGGGCCAAACTCAAGAGACCCAGTACTTC | CASSPGQTQETQYF
TRBJ2-7 | - | TRBV2 | many | TGTGCCAGCAGCGCTGATAGCGAGCAGTACTTC | CASSADSEQYF
TRBJ1-1 | - | TRBV5-1 | few | TGCGCCAGCAGCGGGGCCGGGGCGAACACTGAAGCTTTCTTT | CASSGAGANTEAFF
TRBJ2-7 | TRBD1 | TRBV7-6 | few | TGTGCCAGCAGCTCACGACAGGGTTACTACGAGCAGTACTTC | CASSSRQGYYEQYF
TRBJ2-3 | - | TRBV3-1 | - | TGTGCCAGCAGCCAAGCCATTCCGGGACTCAACACAGATACGCAGTATTTT | CASSQAIPGLNTDTQYF
TRBJ2-1 | TRBD2 | TRBV29-1 | few | TGCAGCGTGCGGGGGGCCGGGGATGAGCAGTTCTTC | CSVRGAGDEQFF
TRBJ1-1 | - | TRBV7-3 | - | TGTGCCAGCAGCTTCGGGACCGAGGTGACTGAAGCTTTCTTT | CASSFGTEVTEAFF
TRBJ2-1 | TRBD2 | TRBV7-6 | - | TGTGCCAGCAGCTTTGGCGGGAGCCCCAATGAGCAGTTCTTC | CASSFGGSPNEQFF